The 18 T cell receptor beta chains given below trace back to one sample, sequenced in a study of T-cell memory formation after mild COVID-19. TCRdb used MiXCR to reprocess the 5' RACE reads, holding one entry per CDR3 protein. The sample records around 200,000 distinct CDR3 sequences, about a fifth being singletons. Material for sequencing was PBMCs or a T cell subset sorted from them (not recorded which). These receptors were obtained from an adult woman who had mild COVID-19 (a few samples of this study predate the infection). Cell type and time point are not known.

The chain links TRBV27 to TRBJ2-7; 9 nucleotides match TRBD1. Germline V lookup: CDR1 MNHEY, CDR2 SMNVEV (reference sequence). Unmatched junction bases numbered 11, after V lost 5 bases and J lost 6 bases. The CDR3 contains 15 residues. CDR3 amino acids: CASSGSNRGLGEQYF. CDR3 DNA: TGTGCCAGCAGTGGGTCGAACAGGGGGCTCGGCGAGCAGTACTTC.

The chain recombines TRBV6-5 with TRBJ2-7; TRBD1 matches 9 bases. CDR3 length: 16 residues. With 0 bases clipped from V and 1 base from J, the junction kept 4 bases outside the gene matches. Germline CDR1 reads MNHEY; CDR2 reads SVGAGI. The CDR3 loop reads CASSYSRGTGSYEQYF. The DNA for the CDR3 is TGTGCCAGCAGTTACTCGAGGGGGACAGGGTCCTACGAGCAGTACTTC.

This clonotype was seen a handful of times. The chain recombines TRBV29-1 with TRBJ2-5; no reliable D call. V dropped 6 bases and J dropped 1 base, with 12 bases sitting between them. Germline V lookup: CDR1 SQVTM, CDR2 ANQGSEA. The CDR3 totals 13 residues. CDR3 loop: CSVRTAGQETQYF. CDR3 nucleotides: TGCAGCGTCAGGACCGCCGGCCAAGAGACCCAGTACTTC.

This clonotype was detected only a few times. This chain connects TRBV4-1 to TRBJ2-7; 10 nucleotides match TRBD2. CDR3 length equals 14 residues. Germline values: CDR1 MGHRA, CDR2 YSYEKL. After removal of 1 base from V and 3 bases from J, the junction contained 0 bases not matched to a gene. DNA for the CDR3: TGCGCCAGCAGCCAAGTAGCGGGGGGCTACGAGCAGTACTTC. Its protein is CASSQVAGGYEQYF.

This clonotype was seen a few times. The chain recombines TRBV20-1 with TRBJ2-1; 10 nucleotides match TRBD2. The V gene's germline CDR1 is DFQATT and CDR2 SNEGSKA (reference sequence). J gave up 6 bases and V 1 base, and 6 bases lay outside the gene matches. This CDR3 comprises 15 residues. CDR3 loop: CSARVRLAGPNEQFF. CDR3 in DNA: TGCAGTGCTAGAGTCAGACTAGCGGGTCCCAATGAGCAGTTCTTC.

The gene calls are TRBV7-3 and TRBJ2-3; D ambiguous. Germline values: CDR1 SGHTA, CDR2 FQGTGA. V was pared by 2 bases and J by 1 base, with 10 bases between. The CDR3 is 15 amino acids. CDR3 bases: TGTGCCAGCAGCTTATTTCCGGGCGGCACAGATACGCAGTATTTT. Translating it yields CASSLFPGGTDTQYF. Full variable domain (remainder filled in from reference TRBV7-3 and TRBJ2-3): GAGVSQTPSNKVTEKGKYVELRCDPISGHTALYWYRQSLGQGPEFLIYFQGTGAADDSGLPNDRFFAVRPEGSVSTLKIQRTERGDSAVYLCASSLFPGGTDTQYFGPGTRLTVL.

The chain joins TRBV5-1 to TRBJ2-5; 12 bases map to TRBD2. The CDR3 totals 15 residues. V lost 4 bases and J lost 2; bases outside the gene matches: 3. Per the germline V gene, CDR1 is SGHRS and CDR2 is YFSETQ. The CDR3 sequence is CASSMGTSGQETQYF. In DNA, the CDR3 is TGCGCCAGCAGCATGGGGACTAGCGGGCAAGAGACCCAGTACTTC.

The rearrangement links TRBV12-3 or TRBV12-4 to TRBJ2-1; TRBD2 matches 10 bases. This CDR3 spans 17 amino acids. Trimming took 2 bases from V and 6 from J; bases not matched to a gene: 10. DNA of the CDR3: TGTGCCAGCAGTTTACTGCCTAGCGGGAGTAGGGGCAATGAGCAGTTCTTC. This gives the protein CASSLLPSGSRGNEQFF.

The rearrangement uses TRBV27 and TRBJ1-1; no definite D call. With 3 bases removed from V and 3 bases from J, the gap between germline ends came to 8 bases. This CDR3 has 13 amino acids. Germline V gene sequence: CDR1 MNHEY, CDR2 SMNVEV (reference sequence). CDR3 DNA: TGTGCCAGCAGTTTTCTAGGGTACACTGAAGCTTTCTTT. It codes for CASSFLGYTEAFF.

The chain has TRBV2 and TRBJ1-3; D ambiguous. Trimming left V 5 bases short and J 0 bases short, with 8 bases between. The CDR3 contains 14 residues. CDR1 SNHLY and CDR2 FYNNEI come from the germline V gene. The DNA for the CDR3 is TGTGCCAGCAGTCAGGATCTCTCTGGAAACACCATATATTTT. This sequence encodes CASSQDLSGNTIYF.

This clonotype has just a few counts. This chain links TRBV5-1 with TRBJ1-1; D is undetermined. CDR1 and CDR2 from the germline V gene are SGHRS and YFSETQ. This CDR3 comprises 15 residues. V shed 8 bases and J shed 4 bases, with 21 bases lying between them. In DNA, the CDR3 is TGCGCCAGTCGCAATGGCGGAGCGGGAGGCACTGAAGCTTTCTTT. Protein: CASRNGGAGGTEAFF.

The rearrangement joins TRBV7-8 to TRBJ2-1, with TRBD1 identical over 12 bases. This CDR3 is 16 amino acids long. The germline CDR1 and CDR2 sequences are SGHVS and FQNEAQ. V was pared by 5 bases and J by 7 bases, with 9 bases of the junction left unmatched. The CDR3 DNA is TGTGCCAGCAGCAAAAACCGGGACAGGGGGCGGAATGAGCAGTTCTTC. Translating gives CASSKNRDRGRNEQFF.

The V call is TRBV7-9, the J call TRBJ2-2; D is undetermined. Trimming took 6 bases from V and 0 from J, leaving 14 bases between them. CDR1 SEHNR and CDR2 FQNEAQ come from the germline V gene (reference sequence). The CDR3 is 16 residues long. CDR3 sequence reads: CASSHASESNTGELFF. CDR3 nucleotides: TGTGCCAGCAGTCATGCCAGCGAGTCGAACACCGGGGAGCTGTTTTTT.

This rearrangement joins TRBV3-1 to TRBJ2-1, with TRBD1 matching over 7 bases. The CDR3 has 15 amino acids. CDR1 is LGHDT and CDR2 is YNNKEL in the germline V gene (reference sequence). J lost 4 bases, V lost 3 bases, and 6 bases had no gene match. The CDR3 loop reads CASSHGQDRYNEQFF. The DNA of the CDR3 is TGTGCCAGCAGCCATGGACAGGACCGGTACAATGAGCAGTTCTTC.

This chain links TRBV9 with TRBJ2-1; TRBD2 matches at 12 bases. The germline CDR1 and CDR2 sequences are SGDLS and YYNGEE. CDR3 size: 15 residues. Trimming at V came to 1 base and at J to 8 bases, leaving 4 bases not matched to a gene. The CDR3 here is CASSVLTSGSDEQFF. The CDR3 bases are TGTGCCAGCAGCGTATTGACTAGCGGGAGTGATGAGCAGTTCTTC. Using reference TRBV9 and TRBJ2-1 for the parts outside the CDR3, the full variable domain is DSGVTQTPKHLITATGQRVTLRCSPRSGDLSVYWYQQSLDQGLQFLIQYYNGEERAKGNILERFSAQQFPDLHSELNLSSLELGDSALYFCASSVLTSGSDEQFFGPGTRLTVL.

This clonotype has a count of ten or more. The chain employs TRBV11-3 and TRBJ1-1; a weak D match, TRBD1 (6 bases). This CDR3 contains 15 residues. CDR1 is SGHNT and CDR2 is YENEEA in the germline V gene. V was clipped by 5 bases and J by 0 bases, with 13 bases between them. CDR3 in DNA: TGTGCCAGCAGCCCGGCGGGACAAATGAACACTGAAGCTTTCTTT. This encodes CASSPAGQMNTEAFF.

This clonotype came up once. The chain recombines TRBV11-2 with TRBJ2-7; D is possibly TRBD1 or TRBD2 (5 bases each). Germline V CDR1 and CDR2: SGHAT, FQNNGV. This CDR3 spans 14 amino acids. Trimming shortened V by 5 bases and J by 3 bases, and 14 bases separated the two germline ends. The CDR3 sequence: CASSPGPTRYEQYF. The CDR3 DNA reads as TGTGCCAGCAGCCCGGGGCCTACCCGCTACGAGCAGTACTTC.

V usage is TRBV7-9 and J usage is TRBJ2-7, with TRBD1 matching 7 bases. In germline, CDR1 is SEHNR, CDR2 FQNEAQ (reference sequence). This CDR3 comprises 14 residues. The ends lost 8 bases at V and 3 bases at J; junction bases unmatched: 10. The CDR3 region has the DNA TGTGCCAGCGGTTCCGGGACAGCGATCTACGAGCAGTACTTC. Translation gives CASGSGTAIYEQYF.